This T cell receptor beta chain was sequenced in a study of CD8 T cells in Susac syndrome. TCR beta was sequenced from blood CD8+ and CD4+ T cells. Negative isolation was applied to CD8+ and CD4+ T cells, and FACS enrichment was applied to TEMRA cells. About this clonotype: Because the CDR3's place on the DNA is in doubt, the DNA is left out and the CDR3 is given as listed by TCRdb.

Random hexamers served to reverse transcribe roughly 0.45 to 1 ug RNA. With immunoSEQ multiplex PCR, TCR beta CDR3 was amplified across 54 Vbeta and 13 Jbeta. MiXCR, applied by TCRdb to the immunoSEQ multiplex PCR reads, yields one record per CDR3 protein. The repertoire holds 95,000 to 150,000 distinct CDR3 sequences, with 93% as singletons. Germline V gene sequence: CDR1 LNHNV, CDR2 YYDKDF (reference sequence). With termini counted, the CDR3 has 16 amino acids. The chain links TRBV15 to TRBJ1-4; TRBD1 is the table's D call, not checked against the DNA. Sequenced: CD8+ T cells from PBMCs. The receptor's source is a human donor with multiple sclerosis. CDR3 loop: CATSRDRDGGPENCFF.